The rows below give T cell receptor beta chains drawn from one sample of a study of control samples from healthy donors and cancer patients. Produced via immunoSEQ multiplex PCR; TCRdb's table is partial and in-frame only. This table holds roughly 120,000 clones, 80% to 95% found once. The sequencing input was blood. Receptors were obtained from a woman between 18 and 30 years old in good health. CDR3s include the opening cysteine and the closing phenylalanine or tryptophan. The order of the fields is V gene, clone size, J gene, D gene, CDR3 DNA, CDR3 protein. A D gene is named only where the DNA matches it firmly. A clone size is listed for some rows: how often the clone was seen (once, few, many), or a class if it is expanded.

>TRBV29-1|NA|TRBJ1-1|NA
TGCAGCGTTGTCGGGGTAGGGGGGACCTGGGGCACTGAAGCTTTCTTT
CSVVGVGGTWGTEAFF
>TRBV6-2/TRBV6-3|NA|TRBJ2-3|NA
TGTGCCAGCAGTCTGGGAAGGGGCCCCCCCATCACAGATACGCAGTATTTT
CASSLGRGPPITDTQYF
>TRBV7-9|NA|TRBJ2-7|NA
TGTGCCAGCAGCTTAGGCTCGGGGGGACATCCGAGCTCCTACGAGCAGTACTTC
CASSLGSGGHPSSYEQYF
>TRBV9|NA|TRBJ2-4|NA
TGTGCCAGCAGCGTAGACGCCGGGACGGTTCTAGCCAAAAACATTCAGTACTTC
CASSVDAGTVLAKNIQYF
>TRBV4-3|once|TRBJ2-3|TRBD2
TGCGCCAGCAGCCAAGATGTCGGGACCCCGGGACTAGCCTGGGCAGATACGCAGTATTTT
CASSQDVGTPGLAWADTQYF
>TRBV7-2|NA|TRBJ2-2|TRBD1
TGTGCCAGCAGCCCTGACGCAGGGGGCACCGGGGAGCTGTTTTTT
CASSPDAGGTGELFF
>TRBV21-1|NA|TRBJ2-1|NA
TGTGCCAGCAGCAAAGCGTGGCGGGGCTATGAGCAGTTCTTC
CASSKAWRGYEQFF
>TRBV7-9|once|TRBJ1-5|TRBD1
TGTGCCAGCAGCTCTGGGGACAGGGTGCTTAATCAGCCCCAGCATTTT
CASSSGDRVLNQPQHF
>TRBV27|NA|TRBJ2-7|NA
TGTGCCAGCAGTTTGCGCTATTTCTACGAGCAGTACTTC
CASSLRYFYEQYF
>TRBV11-2|NA|TRBJ1-2|TRBD1
TGTGCCAGCAGCTTAGATCCGGGACAGAGGAACTATGGCTACACCTTC
CASSLDPGQRNYGYTF
>TRBV5-1|NA|TRBJ2-2|NA
TGCGCCAGCAGCTTGCCGGGGCAGGGAACCGGGGAGCTGTTTTTT
CASSLPGQGTGELFF
>TRBV25-1|NA|TRBJ2-4|NA
TGTGCCAGCAGTGGGGCCCGACCGGAGGGAAACATTCAGTACTTC
CASSGARPEGNIQYF
>TRBV18|NA|TRBJ2-3|NA
TGTGCCAGCTCACCAGCGACAGCTAGCACAGATACGCAGTATTTT
CASSPATASTDTQYF
>TRBV28|NA|TRBJ2-2|NA
TGTGCCAGCAGTTCCTCAGGGTGGAAGCTGTTTTTT
CASSSSGWKLFF
>TRBV7-3|NA|TRBJ2-1|NA
TGTGCCAGCAGCTTATTGTTTAGCTCCTACAATGAGCAGTTCTTC
CASSLLFSSYNEQFF
>TRBV7-9|few|TRBJ2-7|TRBD1
TGTGCCAGCAGCTTATTACAGGGGGATCCTCGGGAGCAGTACTTC
CASSLLQGDPREQYF
>TRBV30|NA|TRBJ2-5|TRBD1
TGTGCCTGGTCCACAGGGGTAGAGACCCAGTACTTC
CAWSTGVETQYF
>TRBV28|NA|TRBJ1-6|NA
TGTGCCAGCAGTTTTCGGCAGACTAATTCACCCCTCCACTTT
CASSFRQTNSPLHF
>TRBV7-3|NA|TRBJ2-1|NA
TGTGCCAGCAGCTTTAGGATCCTGAGGTTCAATGAGCAGTTCTTC
CASSFRILRFNEQFF
>TRBV6-2/TRBV6-3|NA|TRBJ2-2|NA
TGTGCCAGCAGTTACTCCCCGGGGAAATTGAACACCGGGGAGCTGTTTTTT
CASSYSPGKLNTGELFF
>TRBV2|NA|TRBJ1-2|NA
TGTGCCAGCACGCGGGAGCGGGGCAGCTATGGCTACACCTTC
CASTRERGSYGYTF
>TRBV7-9|NA|TRBJ2-3|NA
TGTGCCAGCAGCCCCGTCGGCGGGGGCAGCACAGATACGCAGTATTTT
CASSPVGGGSTDTQYF
>TRBV10-3|NA|TRBJ2-6|NA
TGTGCCATCCGGGGTTCGGGGGGCTTAAGCTCTGGGGCCAACGTCCTGACTTTC
CAIRGSGGLSSGANVLTF
>TRBV28|NA|TRBJ1-2|NA
TGTGCCAGCAGTTTATCGTCCAGTTTTACCTATGGCTACACCTTC
CASSLSSSFTYGYTF
>TRBV5-6|few|TRBJ2-1|TRBD1
TGTGCCAGCAGCTCTCTCGGACAGGCACACTACAATGAGCAGTTCTTC
CASSSLGQAHYNEQFF
>TRBV5-1|NA|TRBJ2-5|NA
TGCGCCAGCAGCTTGTCTATCCTGGAGTACCAAGAGACCCAGTACTTC
CASSLSILEYQETQYF
>TRBV7-9|NA|TRBJ2-5|NA
TGTGCCAGCAGCCCCTTACATCTGCAAGAGACCCAGTACTTC
CASSPLHLQETQYF
>TRBV24-1|NA|TRBJ2-3|NA
TGTGCCACCGGGGGGGATACGCAGTATTTT
CATGGDTQYF